This T cell receptor (beta chain) was obtained from a study of blood T cell repertoires in COVID-19. Turning to the study itself: The analysed material was cDNA or gDNA that came from T cells, B-cell-depleted T cells, or PBMCs.

CDR1 is SGHNT, CDR2 YENEEA, per germline. V was pared by 7 bases and J by 5 bases, with 21 bases between. The CDR3 is 16 residues long. Using immunoSEQ multiplex PCR, the repertoire was profiled, and TCRdb retains in-frame clones only, with some absent. The sample comprises about 220,000 clones, 84% of which are singletons, and roughly 5.3% rests with the top ten. The TCR sequence derives from an older woman who had recovered from COVID-19. Sequencing was done on a sample of peripheral blood. This chain connects TRBV11-3 to TRBJ1-5; no clear D gene. In nucleotides, the CDR3 is TGTGCCAGCACGCTCCTGGGGTTAGGGAGGTATCAGCCCCAGCATTTT. Its protein product is CASTLLGLGRYQPQHF.